Below are 9 T cell receptor beta chains sequenced from a single sample in a study of T cells after yellow fever vaccination. Each CDR3 protein is one row after TCRdb ran MiXCR on the 5' RACE reads. The table records about 550,000 distinct CDR3 sequences, 15% to 20% of them present only once. Sample: PBMCs, taken 15 days after the yellow fever booster vaccination. The source of these receptors is a man aged 30 to 39 who received the YFV17D yellow fever vaccine.

The chain links TRBV5-4 to TRBJ2-5; 9 bases match TRBD2. Germline V gene sequence: CDR1 SGHNT, CDR2 YYREEE (reference sequence). Unmatched junction bases numbered 11, after V lost 2 bases and J lost 3 bases. The CDR3 length is 17 residues. CDR3: CASSFVGRGLAEETQYF. The CDR3 DNA follows: TGTGCCAGCAGCTTCGTCGGGCGGGGACTAGCAGAAGAGACCCAGTACTTC. Full variable domain (missing parts from reference TRBV5-4 and TRBJ2-5): ETGVTQSPTHLIKTRGQQVTLRCSSQSGHNTVSWYQQALGQGPQFIFQYYREEENGRGNFPPRFSGLQFPNYSSELNVNALELDDSALYLCASSFVGRGLAEETQYFGPGTRLLVL.

This clonotype was recorded a few times. The V and J genes are TRBV30 and TRBJ2-4; the D is unclear. Germline V gene lookup returns CDR1 GTSNPN and CDR2 SVGIG (reference sequence). This CDR3 spans 15 amino acids. Trimming took 6 bases from V and 0 from J, leaving 15 bases between them. This CDR3 is CACVPGRLAKNIQYF. DNA of the CDR3: TGTGCCTGCGTCCCGGGCAGATTAGCCAAAAACATTCAGTACTTC. Based on the CDR3 plus reference TRBV30 and TRBJ2-4, the full variable domain is SQTIHQWPATLVQPVGSPLSLECTVEGTSNPNLYWYRQAAGRGLQLLFYSVGIGQISSEVPQNLSASRPQDRQFILSSKKLLLSDSGFYLCACVPGRLAKNIQYFGAGTRLSVL.

This clonotype has just a few counts. V is TRBV20-1 and J is TRBJ2-1, with TRBD2 identical over 7 bases. J lost 5 bases, V lost 6 bases, and 13 bases had no gene match. CDR1 DFQATT and CDR2 SNEGSKA come from the germline V gene (reference sequence). The CDR3 runs 15 residues. This chain's CDR3 is CSAPRRGRADNEQFF. CDR3 DNA: TGCAGTGCCCCCCGGAGAGGGAGGGCCGACAATGAGCAGTTCTTC.

This clonotype has a handful of counts. This rearrangement joins TRBV3-1 to TRBJ1-1; maybe TRBD1 (5 bases). V shed 2 bases and J shed 4 bases, with 14 bases lying between them. CDR1 is LGHDT and CDR2 is YNNKEL in the germline V gene (reference sequence). CDR3 size: 15 residues. CDR3: CASSQPGARGTEAFF. The DNA of the CDR3 is TGTGCCAGCAGCCAACCAGGAGCGAGGGGCACTGAAGCTTTCTTT. The full variable domain, completed using reference TRBV3-1 and TRBJ1-1, is DTAVSQTPKYLVTQMGNDKSIKCEQNLGHDTMYWYKQDSKKFLKIMFSYNNKELIINETVPNRFSPKSPDKAHLNLHINSLELGDSAVYFCASSQPGARGTEAFFGQGTRLTVV.

This clonotype occurred a few times. The V and J genes are TRBV5-1 and TRBJ2-5; tentatively, D is TRBD1 (6 bases). The CDR3 consists of 16 residues. Germline CDR1 is SGHRS and CDR2 is YFSETQ. Deletions cut 1 base from V and 1 base from J, with 14 bases between. CDR3 nucleotide sequence: TGCGCCAGCAGCTTGCCTGAGGGGACACCCCAAGAGACCCAGTACTTC. As protein: CASSLPEGTPQETQYF. Complete variable domain (other parts from reference TRBV5-1 and TRBJ2-5): KAGVTQTPRYLIKTRGQQVTLSCSPISGHRSVSWYQQTPGQGLQFLFEYFSETQRNKGNFPGRFSGRQFSNSRSEMNVSTLELGDSALYLCASSLPEGTPQETQYFGPGTRLLVL.

The chain employs TRBV19 and TRBJ1-1; D is unresolved. V was pared by 3 bases and J by 1 base, with 6 bases between. The CDR3 is 13 residues long. The germline V gene has CDR1 LNHDA and CDR2 SQIVND (reference sequence). CDR3 protein: CASSITPNTEAFF. The CDR3 nucleotides are TGTGCCAGTAGTATTACCCCGAACACTGAAGCTTTCTTT.

This rearrangement joins TRBV5-1 to TRBJ2-1, with D perhaps assigned TRBD1 or TRBD2 (6 bases each). CDR3 length equals 14 residues. CDR1 and CDR2 (germline): SGHRS, YFSETQ. Trimming pared 7 bases from V and 5 bases from J, leaving 16 bases between. In DNA, the CDR3 is TGCGCCAGCGGCGGGCTGAGGGGGGACAATGAGCAGTTCTTC. Its translation is CASGGLRGDNEQFF.

The chain has TRBV5-1 and TRBJ2-3; TRBD1 agrees at 7 bases. J was trimmed by 5 bases and V by 3 bases; bases with no gene match: 6. The CDR3 consists of 14 residues. Germline values: CDR1 SGHRS, CDR2 YFSETQ. This CDR3 reads CASSSGQEVDTQYF. The CDR3 DNA reads as TGCGCCAGCAGCTCCGGACAGGAGGTAGATACGCAGTATTTT.

This clonotype has only a few counts. The V call is TRBV10-3, the J call TRBJ2-5; D may be TRBD1 or TRBD2 (5 bases each). CDR1 and CDR2 (germline): ENHRY, SYGVKD. Trimming stripped 0 bases from V and 5 bases from J, with 16 bases between. The CDR3 is 16 amino acids. CDR3 sequence reads: CAISESNSGRLETQYF. For the CDR3, the DNA is TGTGCCATCAGTGAGTCGAACTCGGGGCGATTGGAGACCCAGTACTTC.